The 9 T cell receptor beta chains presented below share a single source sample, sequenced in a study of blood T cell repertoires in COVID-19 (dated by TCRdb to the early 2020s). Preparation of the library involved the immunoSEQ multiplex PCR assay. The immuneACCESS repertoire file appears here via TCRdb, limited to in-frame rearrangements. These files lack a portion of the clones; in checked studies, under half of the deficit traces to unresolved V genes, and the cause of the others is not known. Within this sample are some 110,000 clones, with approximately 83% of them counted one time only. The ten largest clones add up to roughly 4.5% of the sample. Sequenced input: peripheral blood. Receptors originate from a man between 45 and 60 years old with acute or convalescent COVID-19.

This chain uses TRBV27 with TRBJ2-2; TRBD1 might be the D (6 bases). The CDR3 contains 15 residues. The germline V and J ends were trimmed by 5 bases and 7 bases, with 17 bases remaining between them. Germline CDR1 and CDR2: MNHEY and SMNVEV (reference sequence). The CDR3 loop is CASSPYRVGGGELFF. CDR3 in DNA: TGTGCCAGCAGTCCGTACAGGGTAGGAGGCGGGGAGCTGTTTTTT.

CDR3 coding DNA: TGTGCCAGCAGCCTCCACGGGGAGACCCAGTACTTC. Translated: CASSLHGETQYF. The V and J genes are TRBV11-3 and TRBJ2-5; D remains unclear. The CDR3 consists of 12 residues. V was clipped by 5 bases and J by 5 bases, with 9 bases between them. Germline V CDR1 and CDR2: SGHNT, YENEEA.

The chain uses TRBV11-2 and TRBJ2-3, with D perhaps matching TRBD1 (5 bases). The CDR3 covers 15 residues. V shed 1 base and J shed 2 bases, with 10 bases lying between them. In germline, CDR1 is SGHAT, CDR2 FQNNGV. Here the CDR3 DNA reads TGTGCCAGCAGCTTAGGTCCCAGGGTCACAGATACGCAGTATTTT. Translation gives CASSLGPRVTDTQYF.

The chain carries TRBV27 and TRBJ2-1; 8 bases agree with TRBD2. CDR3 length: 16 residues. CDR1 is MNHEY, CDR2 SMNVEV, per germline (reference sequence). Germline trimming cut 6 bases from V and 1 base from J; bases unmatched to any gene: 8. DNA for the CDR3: TGTGCCAGCAGGGCACTAGCGGCCTTATCCTACAATGAGCAGTTCTTC. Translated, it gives CASRALAALSYNEQFF.

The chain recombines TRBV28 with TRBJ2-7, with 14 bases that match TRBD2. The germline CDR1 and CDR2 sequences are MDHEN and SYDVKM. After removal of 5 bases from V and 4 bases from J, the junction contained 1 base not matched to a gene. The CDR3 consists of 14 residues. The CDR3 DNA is TGTGCCAGCAGTCGGACTAGCGGGAGGTACGAGCAGTACTTC. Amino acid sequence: CASSRTSGRYEQYF.

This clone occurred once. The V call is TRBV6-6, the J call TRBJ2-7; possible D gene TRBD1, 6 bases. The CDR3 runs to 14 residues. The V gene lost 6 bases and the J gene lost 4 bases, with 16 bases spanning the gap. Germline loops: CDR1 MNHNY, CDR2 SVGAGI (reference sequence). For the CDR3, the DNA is TGTGCCAGCAGACAACAGGGTCCTATGTACGAGCAGTACTTC. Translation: CASRQQGPMYEQYF.

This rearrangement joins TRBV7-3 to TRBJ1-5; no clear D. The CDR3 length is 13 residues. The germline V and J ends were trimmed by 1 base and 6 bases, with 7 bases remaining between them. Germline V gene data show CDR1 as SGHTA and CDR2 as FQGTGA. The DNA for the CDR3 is TGTGCCAGCAGCTTAAAAGGGAGTCAGCCCCAGCATTTT. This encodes CASSLKGSQPQHF.

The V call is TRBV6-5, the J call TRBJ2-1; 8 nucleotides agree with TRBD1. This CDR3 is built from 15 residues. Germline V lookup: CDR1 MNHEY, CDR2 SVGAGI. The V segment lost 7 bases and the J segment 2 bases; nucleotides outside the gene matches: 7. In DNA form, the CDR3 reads TGTGCCAGCACGTTCCTGGACAGGGCCTACAATGAGCAGTTCTTC. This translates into CASTFLDRAYNEQFF.

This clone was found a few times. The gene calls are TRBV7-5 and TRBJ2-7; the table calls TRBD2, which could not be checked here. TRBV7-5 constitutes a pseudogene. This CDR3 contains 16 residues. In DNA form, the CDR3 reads TGTGCCAGAAGCTTAGTTGCCGGGAGGCGGACCTACGAGCAGTACTTC. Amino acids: CARSLVAGRRTYEQYF.